Below are 30 T cell receptor beta chains sequenced from a single sample in a study of blood T cell repertoires in COVID-19. Libraries were prepared by immunoSEQ multiplex PCR; TCRdb keeps only in-frame clonotypes and omits some of them. The sample consists of hundreds of thousands of clones, approximately 80% of them appearing once. The material sequenced was peripheral blood. The receptors originated from a woman in her thirties or forties with active or convalescent COVID-19.

This rearrangement joins TRBV28 to TRBJ1-2; no definite D call. The CDR3 contains 12 residues. The germline V gene encodes CDR1 MDHEN and CDR2 SYDVKM. With 2 bases removed from V and 8 bases from J, the gap between germline ends came to 9 bases. Here the CDR3 DNA reads TGTGCCAGCAGTTTACGGGGTTTCGGCTACACCTTC. It codes for CASSLRGFGYTF.

The chain uses TRBV27 and TRBJ1-1; 7 positions match TRBD1. V shed 5 bases, J shed 4 bases, and the junction held 7 bases outside the gene matches. There are 14 residues in the CDR3. The germline CDR1 and CDR2 sequences are MNHEY and SMNVEV (reference sequence). The CDR3 loop reads CASSQKTGSTEAFF. CDR3 sequence (DNA): TGTGCCAGCAGTCAGAAGACAGGGAGCACTGAAGCTTTCTTT.

The V gene is TRBV6-4, the J gene TRBJ2-1; 9 bases align to TRBD2. Germline CDR1 MRHNA, CDR2 SNTAGT. V was clipped by 0 bases and J by 9 bases; unmatched bases: 6. This CDR3 is 15 amino acids long. Written as DNA, the CDR3 is TGTGCCAGCAGTGACTCTGGCGGGGGGGCAAGTGAGCAGTTCTTC. The encoded protein is CASSDSGGGASEQFF.

The V call is TRBV6-5, the J call TRBJ2-3; weak D call: TRBD1 (6 bases). CDR1 MNHEY and CDR2 SVGAGI come from the germline V gene. V was cut by 6 bases and J by 2 bases, with 12 bases left in between. The CDR3 is made up of 14 amino acids. The CDR3 bases are TGTGCCAGCAGGTTTGGGGGCATCACAGATACGCAGTATTTT. Amino acids: CASRFGGITDTQYF.

There are a few counts of this clone. This sequence joins TRBV19 and TRBJ2-1, with a possible D match to TRBD2 (5 bases). V shed 9 bases and J shed 4 bases, with 7 bases lying between them. Germline-derived CDR1 and CDR2 are LNHDA and SQIVND (reference sequence). CDR3 length equals 11 residues. CDR3 sequence (DNA): TGTGCCAGCGAGGGTTACAATGAGCAGTTCTTC. It specifies CASEGYNEQFF.

The chain employs TRBV13 and TRBJ1-2; D uncertain. The CDR3 extends over 13 amino acids. Germline V lookup: CDR1 PRHDT, CDR2 FYEKMQ (reference sequence). Trimming removed 5 bases at V and 3 bases at J, with 10 bases between. CDR3 region: CASSRGRDYGYTF. The CDR3 bases are TGTGCCAGCAGCCGTGGGAGGGACTATGGCTACACCTTC.

This clone was detected a few times. Its ends do not fully match the called genes, so a read error is possible. The rearrangement links TRBV7-7 to TRBJ2-1; 11 nucleotides align to TRBD2. The CDR3 covers 16 residues. Germline loops: CDR1 SSHAT, CDR2 FNYEAQ (reference sequence). This CDR3 is CASSPRLAGSYNEQFF. DNA for the CDR3: TGTGCTAGCAGCCCACGACTAGCGGGGTCCTACAATGAGCAGTTCTTC.

This chain links TRBV11-2 with TRBJ1-3; 8 nucleotides agree with TRBD1. V shed 4 bases, J shed 0 bases, and the junction held 2 bases outside the gene matches. The CDR3 has 15 residues. Germline V gene data show CDR1 as SGHAT and CDR2 as FQNNGV. Here the CDR3 reads CASSSTGGSGNTIYF. The CDR3 DNA sequence: TGTGCCAGCAGCTCCACAGGGGGCTCTGGAAACACCATATATTTT. The complete variable domain, with remaining parts taken from reference TRBV11-2 and TRBJ1-3, reads EAGVAQSPRYKIIEKRQSVAFWCNPISGHATLYWYQQILGQGPKLLIQFQNNGVVDDSQLPKDRFSAERLKGVDSTLKIQPAKLEDSAVYLCASSSTGGSGNTIYFGEGSWLTVV.

V and J are TRBV27 and TRBJ1-1; 7 bases map to TRBD1. The germline V gene encodes CDR1 MNHEY and CDR2 SMNVEV (reference sequence). V was clipped by 4 bases and J by 10 bases; unmatched bases: 9. The CDR3 totals 13 residues. The CDR3 loop reads CASSSRQGFGAFF. In nucleotides, the CDR3 is TGTGCCAGCAGTTCCCGACAGGGTTTTGGAGCTTTCTTT.

This sequence joins TRBV11-1 and TRBJ1-4, with D possibly being TRBD1 (6 bases). CDR1 is SGHAT and CDR2 is FQDESV in the germline V gene (reference sequence). Trimming shortened V by 5 bases and J by 7 bases, and 17 bases separated the two germline ends. This CDR3 has 15 amino acids. CDR3 protein: CASSEKQGLGEKLFF. The CDR3 DNA sequence: TGTGCCAGCAGCGAGAAACAGGGTCTGGGTGAAAAACTGTTTTTT.

This clone was seen a few times. CDR3 residues: CASSSNLGTVAIYGYTF. For the CDR3, the DNA is TGTGCCAGCAGCTCAAACCTCGGGACAGTTGCTATCTATGGCTACACCTTC. V usage is TRBV11-2 and J usage is TRBJ1-2; TRBD1 agrees at 7 bases. CDR1 and CDR2 from the germline V gene are SGHAT and FQNNGV. The ends lost 4 bases at V and 4 bases at J; junction bases unmatched: 15. The CDR3 contains 17 residues.

The chain joins TRBV3-1 (or the pseudogene TRBV3-2) to TRBJ1-6, with D possibly matching TRBD1 (6 bases). The germline V gene encodes CDR1 LGHDT and CDR2 YNNKEL (reference sequence). V shed 5 bases and J shed 5 bases, with 16 bases lying between them. The CDR3 consists of 16 residues. CDR3: CASSFGAGEHNSPLHF. The CDR3, as DNA: TGTGCCAGCAGCTTTGGGGCAGGGGAGCATAATTCACCCCTCCACTTT.

CDR3 protein: CATGGTGGLPSSYNEQFF. CDR3 DNA: TGTGCCACTGGGGGGACGGGGGGTCTCCCTAGCTCCTACAATGAGCAGTTCTTC. V is TRBV24-1 and J is TRBJ2-1, with 7 bases identical to TRBD2. The CDR3 has 18 residues. Germline CDR1 and CDR2: KGHDR and SFDVKD. V was pared by 10 bases and J by 0 bases, with 17 bases of the junction left unmatched.

The chain links TRBV12-3 or TRBV12-4 to TRBJ2-6; possible D gene TRBD2, 5 bases. V was pared by 3 bases and J by 13 bases, with 7 bases between. CDR3 length: 11 residues. The CDR3 is CASSFTGVLTF. CDR3 DNA: TGTGCCAGCAGTTTTACGGGGGTCCTGACTTTC.

This clone was seen a few times. This chain joins TRBV19 and TRBJ2-7; 7 bases are shared with TRBD2. The germline V gene encodes CDR1 LNHDA and CDR2 SQIVND (reference sequence). The CDR3 is 12 residues long. V trimming: 10 bases; J trimming: 6 bases; junction bases outside the gene matches: 9. This CDR3 reads CATMGEGGEQYF. The CDR3 nucleotides are TGTGCCACCATGGGGGAGGGAGGCGAGCAGTACTTC.

V usage is TRBV18 and J usage is TRBJ1-3; the D gene is possibly TRBD1 (5 bases). Germline V gene lookup returns CDR1 KGHSH and CDR2 LQKENI. The CDR3 extends over 15 amino acids. V dropped 3 bases and J dropped 0 bases, with 9 bases sitting between them. CDR3 region: CASSPGGGSGNTIYF. DNA for the CDR3: TGTGCCAGCTCACCCGGGGGAGGCTCTGGAAACACCATATATTTT.

The chain uses TRBV27 and TRBJ1-4; no reliable D call. Looked up from germline, CDR1 is MNHEY and CDR2 is SMNVEV (reference sequence). The CDR3 is made up of 14 amino acids. Trimming pared 5 bases from V and 3 bases from J, leaving 10 bases between. The CDR3 spells CASSPRESNEKLFF. The CDR3 DNA reads as TGTGCCAGCAGTCCCCGGGAGTCTAATGAAAAACTGTTTTTT.

The chain employs TRBV3-1 (or the pseudogene TRBV3-2) and TRBJ2-3; a possible D gene is TRBD2 (6 bases). V lost 0 bases to trimming and J lost 2 bases, with 12 bases between them. The CDR3 totals 16 residues. The germline V gene encodes CDR1 LGHDT and CDR2 YNNKEL (reference sequence). CDR3: CASSQDFGGSTDTQYF. The DNA of the CDR3 is TGTGCCAGCAGCCAAGATTTTGGGGGGTCCACAGATACGCAGTATTTT.

The chain links TRBV5-1 to TRBJ1-4, with a tentative D call TRBD1 (5 bases). The CDR3 has 14 residues. The V gene lost 2 bases and the J gene lost 6 bases, with 11 bases spanning the gap. Germline loops: CDR1 SGHRS, CDR2 YFSETQ. The chain's CDR3 is CASSFQGLDEKLFF. DNA for the CDR3: TGCGCCAGCAGCTTCCAGGGTTTAGATGAAAAACTGTTTTTT.

The V gene is TRBV12-3 or TRBV12-4, the J gene TRBJ2-7; D possibly corresponds to TRBD2 (5 bases). The CDR3 runs to 13 residues. The V end lost 5 bases, the J end lost 2 bases, and 10 bases lay between the germline ends. In DNA, the CDR3 is TGTGCCAGCAGTCCCGGGGTGGCCTACGAGCAGTACTTC. Translating it yields CASSPGVAYEQYF.

This clone was counted a single time. V is TRBV2 and J is TRBJ1-2; D gene uncertain. V dropped 3 bases and J dropped 5 bases, with 10 bases sitting between them. Germline values: CDR1 SNHLY, CDR2 FYNNEI. The CDR3 extends over 13 amino acids. The CDR3: CASSETGGYGYTF. The CDR3, as DNA: TGTGCCAGCAGTGAGACCGGAGGGTATGGCTACACCTTC.

The rearrangement links TRBV5-6 to TRBJ2-7; possibly TRBD1 for D (6 bases). The V and J ends lost 4 bases and 7 bases respectively, with 12 bases between them. The germline V gene has CDR1 SGHDT and CDR2 YYEEEE. CDR3 length: 12 amino acids. The CDR3 bases are TGTGCCAGCAGCCGGGAAAGGGGGGAGCAGTACGTC. Protein: CASSRERGEQYV.

The gene calls are TRBV7-9 and TRBJ1-1; D gene uncertain. Germline V gene data show CDR1 as SEHNR and CDR2 as FQNEAQ (reference sequence). CDR3 length: 13 amino acids. V was pared by 5 bases and J by 1 base, with 8 bases between. CDR3 bases: TGTGCCAGCAGCGAAAGAGAGAACACTGAAGCTTTCTTT. This translates into CASSERENTEAFF.

This clone was observed once. This chain links TRBV7-9 with TRBJ1-3; 7 positions match TRBD1. The germline gives CDR1 SEHNR, CDR2 FQNEAQ (reference sequence). CDR3 length equals 15 residues. The V segment lost 5 bases and the J segment 2 bases; nucleotides outside the gene matches: 6. The CDR3 loop reads CASSRDRVPGNTIYF. CDR3 nucleotides: TGTGCCAGCAGCCGTGACAGGGTCCCTGGAAACACCATATATTTT. Together with reference TRBV7-9 and TRBJ1-3, the CDR3 gives the full variable domain: DTGVSQNPRHKITKRGQNVTFRCDPISEHNRLYWYRQTLGQGPEFLTYFQNEAQLEKSRLLSDRFSAERPKGSFSTLEIQRTEQGDSAMYLCASSRDRVPGNTIYFGEGSWLTVV.

This clone was counted at least ten times. This CDR3 is CASSPAPSGGVETQYF. The DNA of the CDR3 is TGTGCCAGCAGCCCCGCGCCTAGCGGGGGGGTAGAGACCCAGTACTTC. The V gene is TRBV5-4, the J gene TRBJ2-5, with 12 positions matching TRBD2. The CDR3 extends over 16 amino acids. Germline lookup yields CDR1 SGHNT and CDR2 YYREEE (reference sequence). Trimming cost V 4 bases and J 4 bases; bases outside gene matches: 8.

J is TRBJ1-2 and V is TRBV6-5; D is possibly TRBD1 (5 bases). V was trimmed by 6 bases and J by 4 bases, leaving 12 bases between them. The CDR3 extends over 13 amino acids. Germline assignment: CDR1 MNHEY and CDR2 SVGAGI. CDR3 in DNA: TGTGCCAGCAGGTCCGGGGGAGGCTATGGCTACACCTTC. Its protein is CASRSGGGYGYTF.

This clone has just a few counts. This sequence joins TRBV6-1 and TRBJ1-2; no clear D gene. Looked up from germline, CDR1 is MNHNS and CDR2 is SASEGT. This CDR3 spans 12 amino acids. V lost 1 base, J lost 9 bases, and 9 bases lay in between. CDR3 nucleotides: TGTGCCAGCAGTGAAGACGGCAGGAGCTACACCTTC. Its protein is CASSEDGRSYTF.

This clone appeared a single time. The genes are TRBV7-9 and TRBJ1-5; TRBD1 matches 7 bases. The length of the CDR3 is 13 residues. Germline V gene lookup returns CDR1 SEHNR and CDR2 FQNEAQ (reference sequence). V was pared by 5 bases and J by 7 bases, with 5 bases of the junction left unmatched. CDR3 sequence: CASSKQGWQPQHF. DNA of the CDR3: TGTGCCAGCAGCAAACAGGGGTGGCAGCCCCAGCATTTT. Based on the CDR3 plus reference TRBV7-9 and TRBJ1-5, the full variable domain is DTGVSQNPRHKITKRGQNVTFRCDPISEHNRLYWYRQTLGQGPEFLTYFQNEAQLEKSRLLSDRFSAERPKGSFSTLEIQRTEQGDSAMYLCASSKQGWQPQHFGDGTRLSIL.

J is TRBJ1-2 and V is TRBV28; TRBD1 matches at 7 bases. Germline V CDR1 and CDR2: MDHEN, SYDVKM. V lost 3 bases, J lost 6 bases, and 7 bases stayed unmatched. The CDR3 consists of 14 residues. In nucleotides, the CDR3 is TGTGCCAGCAGTTTCTCGGACAGGAACCATGGCTACACCTTC. This gives the protein CASSFSDRNHGYTF.

The rearrangement uses TRBV18 and TRBJ1-3; TRBD1 matches at 7 bases. V gave up 6 bases and J gave up 3 bases; unmatched junction bases: 5. Germline V gene data show CDR1 as KGHSH and CDR2 as LQKENI. The CDR3 is made up of 14 amino acids. The CDR3 bases are TGTGCCAGCTCCCTGGACAGGAATGGAAACACCATATATTTT. Amino acid sequence: CASSLDRNGNTIYF.